Sample share makes the clone carrying this T cell receptor (beta chain) medium-sized. The antigen is not known. The source of the sample is a study of T cell responses to AZD1222 COVID-19 vaccine. Broader study findings: Clonal diversity was possibly underestimated, and white British individuals and females predominated among donors. Across the whole spike, CD4 TCRs peaked at regions 160-218 and 743-854.

J lost 6 bases, V lost 4 bases, and 7 bases had no gene match. Germline V CDR1 and CDR2: LGHDT, YNNKEL (reference sequence). This CDR3 is 15 amino acids long. Clones were read by immunoSEQ multiplex PCR, and TCRdb kept only the in-frame ones, dropping some. The data show about 130,000 clones, approximately 91% seen once. This TCR was recovered from an adult who received the AZD1222 COVID-19 vaccine. The chain is built from TRBV3-1 (or the pseudogene TRBV3-2) and TRBJ2-7, with 12 nucleotides matching TRBD2. The sample was peripheral blood, taken 28 days after the second AZD1222 dose. The CDR3 region is CASSRSSGRAFEQYF. CDR3 coding DNA: TGTGCCAGCAGCCGTTCTAGCGGGAGGGCCTTCGAGCAGTACTTC.